The 29 T cell receptor beta chains below all came from one sample that was sequenced in a study of CD8 T cells in ankylosing spondylitis. TCRdb itself ran the 5' RACE reads through MiXCR, one entry per CDR3 protein. The data contain 300,000 to 400,000 distinct CDR3 sequences, roughly 20% of them singletons. Sequencing input: blood, either unsorted or a sorted T cell fraction (not recorded which). These receptor sequences come from a male donor with ankylosing spondylitis or in good health (not recorded which).

This clonotype was recorded a few times. CDR3 DNA: TGCAGTGCTAATACAGGGGGCGATAAAGAGACCCAGTACTTC. Translated: CSANTGGDKETQYF. This sequence joins TRBV20-1 and TRBJ2-5, with 9 nucleotides matching TRBD1. J gave up 3 bases and V 4 bases, and 6 bases lay outside the gene matches. In germline, CDR1 is DFQATT, CDR2 SNEGSKA (reference sequence). CDR3 length: 14 amino acids.

The rearrangement uses TRBV5-6 and TRBJ2-5, with TRBD1 matching over 8 bases. The V and J ends lost 4 bases and 5 bases, in that order; junction bases with no gene match: 10. Germline values: CDR1 SGHDT, CDR2 YYEEEE. This CDR3 comprises 15 residues. The CDR3 DNA reads as TGTGCCAGCAGCATCGGACAGGGATCATTGGAGACCCAGTACTTC. This translates into CASSIGQGSLETQYF. Combining the CDR3 with reference TRBV5-6 and TRBJ2-5 gives the whole variable domain DAGVTQSPTHLIKTRGQQVTLRCSPKSGHDTVSWYQQALGQGPQFIFQYYEEEERQRGNFPDRFSGHQFPNYSSELNVNALLLGDSALYLCASSIGQGSLETQYFGPGTRLLVL.

The J gene is TRBJ2-7, the V gene TRBV27; 10 positions match TRBD1. Germline-derived CDR1 and CDR2 are MNHEY and SMNVEV (reference sequence). This CDR3 has 13 residues. V was clipped by 4 bases and J by 5 bases; unmatched bases: 2. CDR3 in amino acids: CASSSTGGHEQYF. CDR3 in DNA: TGTGCCAGCAGTTCGACAGGGGGCCACGAGCAGTACTTC.

The chain couples TRBV7-9 to TRBJ2-3; D possibly matches TRBD1 or TRBD2 (5 bases each). This CDR3 comprises 16 residues. In germline, CDR1 is SEHNR, CDR2 FQNEAQ (reference sequence). V was clipped by 5 bases and J by 2 bases, with 17 bases between them. Here the CDR3 reads CASSPPGPRFTDTQYF. The DNA for the CDR3 is TGTGCCAGCAGCCCCCCGGGGCCGCGCTTCACAGATACGCAGTATTTT.

This clonotype came up a few times. V gene TRBV6-5 combines with J gene TRBJ2-5, with D maybe TRBD2 (6 bases). Germline CDR1 MNHEY, CDR2 SVGAGI. Trimming took 2 bases from V and 0 from J, leaving 16 bases between them. The CDR3 contains 17 residues. For the CDR3, the DNA is TGTGCCAGCAGTTACCCAACCGGGGGACCCAACCAAGAGACCCAGTACTTC. This sequence encodes CASSYPTGGPNQETQYF.

The genes are TRBV29-1 and TRBJ2-1, with TRBD2 matching 7 bases. Germline trimming cut 4 bases from V and 9 bases from J; bases unmatched to any gene: 3. The CDR3 contains 11 residues. In germline, CDR1 is SQVTM, CDR2 ANQGSEA. The CDR3 is CSVGGEGEQFF. As DNA, the CDR3 is TGCAGCGTTGGAGGGGAGGGTGAGCAGTTCTTC.

V is TRBV14 and J is TRBJ2-6; D is unclear. Germline assignment: CDR1 SGHDN and CDR2 FVKESK. The V end lost 2 bases, the J end lost 0 bases, and 5 bases lay between the germline ends. CDR3 length: 15 residues. CDR3 sequence (DNA): TGTGCCAGCAGCCAATTTCGCTCTGGGGCCAACGTCCTGACTTTC. This translates into CASSQFRSGANVLTF.

The chain joins TRBV10-2 to TRBJ1-3; tentatively, D is TRBD1 (5 bases). CDR1 is WSHSY and CDR2 is SAAADI in the germline V gene. V was pared by 7 bases and J by 6 bases, with 13 bases between. This CDR3 is built from 13 residues. As DNA, the CDR3 is TGCGCCAGCACTGGGCAGGGCGAAAACACCATATATTTT. Translated, it gives CASTGQGENTIYF.

This clonotype was seen a few times. CDR3 protein: CASSTSSGLKETQYF. CDR3 in DNA: TGTGCCAGCAGTACCTCTAGCGGATTGAAAGAGACCCAGTACTTC. The chain links TRBV12-3 or TRBV12-4 to TRBJ2-5; 7 bases are a match to TRBD2. J was trimmed by 3 bases and V by 5 bases; bases with no gene match: 9. The length of the CDR3 is 15 residues.

The chain combines TRBV27 with TRBJ1-4; possibly TRBD1 for D (5 bases). The CDR3 consists of 13 residues. Germline loops: CDR1 MNHEY, CDR2 SMNVEV (reference sequence). The germline V and J ends were trimmed by 2 bases and 5 bases, with 6 bases remaining between them. The CDR3 loop is CASSLPGNEKLFF. Written as DNA, the CDR3 is TGTGCCAGCAGTTTACCAGGGAATGAAAAACTGTTTTTT. Full variable domain (remainder filled in from reference TRBV27 and TRBJ1-4): EAQVTQNPRYLITVTGKKLTVTCSQNMNHEYMSWYRQDPGLGLRQIYYSMNVEVTDKGDVPEGYKVSRKEKRNFPLILESPSPNQTSLYFCASSLPGNEKLFFGSGTQLSVL.

This CDR3 is CASSQTDSNQPQHF. CDR3 in DNA: TGTGCCAGCAGCCAGACAGATAGCAATCAGCCCCAGCATTTT. This rearrangement joins TRBV11-2 to TRBJ1-5, with TRBD1 as a possible D gene (5 bases). This CDR3 contains 14 residues. V was pared by 5 bases and J by 0 bases, with 8 bases between. Germline assignment: CDR1 SGHAT and CDR2 FQNNGV.

This chain joins TRBV20-1 and TRBJ2-7; 12 bases are shared with TRBD1. There are 15 residues in the CDR3. CDR1 DFQATT and CDR2 SNEGSKA come from the germline V gene (reference sequence). The V and J ends lost 6 bases and 6 bases, in that order; junction bases with no gene match: 12. The CDR3 protein is CSATQPGQGAGEQYF. The CDR3 nucleotides are TGCAGTGCAACTCAACCGGGACAGGGGGCAGGCGAGCAGTACTTC.

The V call is TRBV29-1, the J call TRBJ2-7; D call uncertain. V lost 0 bases and J 3 bases, leaving 6 bases between the germline ends. CDR1 and CDR2 (germline): SQVTM, ANQGSEA. The CDR3 sequence is 12 residues long. Written as DNA, the CDR3 is TGCAGCGTTGAAGAGCCCTACTACGAGCAGTACTTC. This translates into CSVEEPYYEQYF.

This rearrangement joins TRBV3-1 to TRBJ2-2; TRBD1 agrees at 7 bases. V lost 1 base to trimming and J lost 2 bases; unmatched junction nucleotides: 4. Germline values: CDR1 LGHDT, CDR2 YNNKEL (reference sequence). The CDR3 runs 16 residues. The CDR3 DNA reads TGTGCCAGCAGCCAAGTGAGACAGGGTAACACCGGGGAGCTGTTTTTT. Amino acids: CASSQVRQGNTGELFF.

There are a few counts of this clonotype. The chain links TRBV20-1 to TRBJ2-7; D is unclear. The germline gives CDR1 DFQATT, CDR2 SNEGSKA (reference sequence). Trimming removed 3 bases from V and 1 base from J, with 7 bases in between. The CDR3 loop spans 12 amino acids. The CDR3 bases are TGCAGTGCTAGCGCTGGGTCCTACGAGCAGTACTTC. This gives the protein CSASAGSYEQYF.

The CDR3 here is CASSYGSSGSYEQYF. CDR3 DNA sequence: TGTGCCAGCAGTTACGGAAGTAGCGGGTCCTACGAGCAGTACTTC. The rearrangement joins TRBV6-5 to TRBJ2-7, with TRBD2 matching over 7 bases. V dropped 2 bases and J dropped 1; count of bases not matched to a gene: 5. This CDR3 has 15 amino acids. The germline V gene has CDR1 MNHEY and CDR2 SVGAGI.

The rearrangement links TRBV7-8 to TRBJ2-2, with unresolved D. The CDR3 is 11 residues long. Germline CDR1 SGHVS, CDR2 FQNEAQ. With 5 bases removed from V and 9 bases from J, the gap between germline ends came to 7 bases. CDR3 nucleotide sequence: TGTGCCAGCAGCCATGCGAGGGAGCTGTTTTTT. It yields the protein CASSHARELFF.

V gene TRBV2 combines with J gene TRBJ2-1; D possibly corresponds to TRBD2 (6 bases). This CDR3 comprises 14 residues. Per germline, CDR1 SNHLY and CDR2 FYNNEI. V was trimmed by 4 bases and J by 9 bases, leaving 16 bases between them. The CDR3 DNA sequence: TGTGCCAGCAGTGGCTCGGGACTCCAAATTGAGCAGTTCTTC. Its protein is CASSGSGLQIEQFF.

The chain recombines TRBV29-1 with TRBJ2-1, with 7 bases fitting TRBD1. The CDR3 is 12 amino acids. Germline CDR1 is SQVTM and CDR2 is ANQGSEA. J lost 7 bases, V lost 8 bases, and 8 bases had no gene match. DNA of the CDR3: TGCAGCTTTTACAGGGGATTGAATGAGCAGTTCTTC. Protein: CSFYRGLNEQFF.

This clonotype was seen a handful of times. CDR3 bases: TGCAGCGTTTTGGGGACTAGCGGGGTGACAGATACGCAGTATTTT. Its protein product is CSVLGTSGVTDTQYF. The chain combines TRBV29-1 with TRBJ2-3, with TRBD2 identical over 13 bases. Per the germline V gene, CDR1 is SQVTM and CDR2 is ANQGSEA. CDR3 size: 15 residues. Trimming cost V 5 bases and J 3 bases; bases outside gene matches: 5.

In this sample, this clonotype turned up once. The genes are TRBV19 and TRBJ1-1; unclear D gene. This CDR3 comprises 13 residues. Per germline, CDR1 LNHDA and CDR2 SQIVND (reference sequence). Trimming pared 1 base from V and 3 bases from J, leaving 6 bases between. In nucleotides, the CDR3 is TGTGCCAGTAGTATAGGAGTTGACACTGAAGCTTTCTTT. Its translation is CASSIGVDTEAFF.

The chain has TRBV12-3 or TRBV12-4 and TRBJ2-3; possible D gene TRBD2, 6 bases. The CDR3 loop spans 15 amino acids. V lost 4 bases to trimming and J lost 4 bases, with 15 bases between them. The CDR3: CASSSYETGADTQYF. The DNA of the CDR3 is TGTGCCAGCAGTTCCTATGAGACGGGGGCAGATACGCAGTATTTT.

This clonotype has a handful of counts. The chain carries TRBV15 and TRBJ2-1; no clear D. The ends were cut back, 0 bases at V and 8 bases at J, with 17 bases in the middle. This CDR3 region has 16 residues. Per germline, CDR1 LNHNV and CDR2 YYDKDF (reference sequence). The CDR3: CATSRDGQLSRDEQFF. Here the CDR3 DNA reads TGTGCCACCAGCAGAGATGGTCAGCTGTCCCGGGATGAGCAGTTCTTC.

The V call is TRBV12-3 or TRBV12-4, the J call TRBJ2-5; 7 nucleotides line up with TRBD1. The V segment lost 1 base and the J segment 5 bases; nucleotides outside the gene matches: 13. The CDR3 spans 17 residues. The CDR3 DNA reads as TGTGCCAGCAGTTTAGTCCGGGACAGTACTCGCGAGGAGACCCAGTACTTC. Its translation is CASSLVRDSTREETQYF.

V usage is TRBV4-1 and J usage is TRBJ2-7; 7 bases are shared with TRBD1. Germline values: CDR1 MGHRA, CDR2 YSYEKL. This CDR3 spans 17 amino acids. V lost 0 bases, J lost 0 bases, and 8 bases stayed unmatched. CDR3 protein: CASSQEPDRQTSYEQYF. The CDR3 DNA reads as TGCGCCAGCAGCCAAGAGCCGGACAGGCAAACCTCCTACGAGCAGTACTTC.

In this sample, this clonotype turned up a few times. The chain joins TRBV7-9 to TRBJ1-2, with D hard to call. V gave up 5 bases and J gave up 5 bases, with 18 bases separating them. The CDR3 spans 15 residues. Germline V gene sequence: CDR1 SEHNR, CDR2 FQNEAQ (reference sequence). CDR3 region: CASSPLIPGIYGYTF. CDR3 DNA sequence: TGTGCCAGCAGCCCGCTCATCCCGGGGATTTATGGCTACACCTTC.

In the case of this clonotype: A junction end diverges from the germline sequence, so it may reflect a read error. The chain combines TRBV12-3 or TRBV12-4 with TRBJ2-2; D is possibly TRBD1 (6 bases). The CDR3 is 16 residues long. The CDR3 nucleotides are TGTGCCGGCAGTTCCATCTCAGGGGTACGGGCCGGGGAGCTGTTTTTT. This codes for CAGSSISGVRAGELFF.

This clonotype was observed a few times. This chain connects TRBV27 to TRBJ2-7; unclear D gene. The V gene's germline CDR1 is MNHEY and CDR2 SMNVEV (reference sequence). The V gene lost 2 bases and the J gene lost 2 bases, with 7 bases spanning the gap. The CDR3 sequence is 13 residues long. The DNA for the CDR3 is TGTGCCAGCAGTTTACGCCTCACCTACGAGCAGTACTTC. Amino acid sequence: CASSLRLTYEQYF.

The rearrangement joins TRBV7-9 to TRBJ2-2, with D possibly matching TRBD2 (5 bases). V dropped 1 base and J dropped 3 bases, with 6 bases sitting between them. The CDR3 is made up of 14 amino acids. The germline gives CDR1 SEHNR, CDR2 FQNEAQ (reference sequence). The CDR3 DNA reads as TGTGCCAGCAGCTTAGTCGGGGACACCGGGGAGCTGTTTTTT. The encoded protein is CASSLVGDTGELFF. Complete variable domain (other parts from reference TRBV7-9 and TRBJ2-2): DTGVSQNPRHKITKRGQNVTFRCDPISEHNRLYWYRQTLGQGPEFLTYFQNEAQLEKSRLLSDRFSAERPKGSFSTLEIQRTEQGDSAMYLCASSLVGDTGELFFGEGSRLTVL.